The 25 T cell receptor beta chains in this list originate from one sample, sequenced in a study of shared clonotypes between healthy human individuals. TCRdb's table, derived via immunoSEQ multiplex PCR, lists solely in-frame clones and lacks some. The profile shows under 1,100,000 clones, approximately 68% of them singletons. Sequenced input: memory CD4+ T cells sorted from blood. Specified subset: CD45RA-negative fraction. These receptors came from a man aged 18 to 29 in good health.

This clone has just one count. The same CDR3 is also encoded by other DNA sequences in this sample. The gene calls are TRBV5-1 and TRBJ2-3; D possibly corresponds to TRBD1 (6 bases). The CDR3 loop spans 15 amino acids. Germline V gene data show CDR1 as SGHRS and CDR2 as YFSETQ. Trimming shortened V by 1 base and J by 0 bases, and 9 bases separated the two germline ends. The CDR3 nucleotides are TGCGCCAGCAGCTTGTGGGGGCCTAGCACAGATACGCAGTATTTT. Its protein product is CASSLWGPSTDTQYF.

V usage is TRBV11-3 and J usage is TRBJ2-2; 8 bases fit TRBD1. The CDR3 covers 16 residues. Germline CDR1 SGHNT, CDR2 YENEEA. The junction had 3 bases not matched to a gene; V was cut back by 3 bases and J by 0 bases. CDR3 nucleotide sequence: TGTGCCAGCAGCTTTGGGACAGGACCGAACACCGGGGAGCTGTTTTTT. Translation gives CASSFGTGPNTGELFF.

The chain uses TRBV27 and TRBJ1-1, with a tentative D call TRBD1 (6 bases). The CDR3 runs to 14 residues. Germline V gene lookup returns CDR1 MNHEY and CDR2 SMNVEV (reference sequence). The ends were cut back, 5 bases at V and 1 base at J, with 11 bases in the middle. The CDR3 DNA sequence: TGTGCCAGCAGTCCCCGGGGGCCGAACACTGAAGCTTTCTTT. It specifies CASSPRGPNTEAFF.

This chain uses TRBV7-9 with TRBJ2-4; D is possibly TRBD2 (5 bases). V was cut by 3 bases and J by 5 bases, with 11 bases left in between. This CDR3 comprises 14 residues. Per the germline V gene, CDR1 is SEHNR and CDR2 is FQNEAQ (reference sequence). This CDR3 reads CASSFSGLQNIQYF. In nucleotides, the CDR3 is TGTGCCAGCAGCTTCTCGGGGTTGCAAAACATTCAGTACTTC.

Written as DNA, the CDR3 is TGCACCGGTCGGGCCCACAATGAGCAGTTCTTC. Its translation: CTGRAHNEQFF. The chain links TRBV1 to TRBJ2-1. TRBV1 is shown as a pseudogene. The CDR3 contains 11 residues.

This clone was seen a single time. The V gene is TRBV5-5, the J gene TRBJ1-1, with D possibly being TRBD1 (6 bases). Trimming took 0 bases from V and 5 from J, leaving 8 bases between them. The CDR3 is 13 residues long. CDR1 is SGHKS, CDR2 YYEKEE, per germline (reference sequence). CDR3 amino acids: CASSLDRVTEAFF. CDR3 DNA: TGTGCCAGCAGCTTGGACAGGGTAACTGAAGCTTTCTTT.

This chain connects TRBV28 to TRBJ1-1, with TRBD1 as a possible D gene (5 bases). V gave up 8 bases and J gave up 8 bases, with 18 bases separating them. CDR1 MDHEN and CDR2 SYDVKM come from the germline V gene. CDR3 size: 13 residues. The CDR3 sequence: CASYLPGQTEAFF. The CDR3 DNA follows: TGTGCCAGCTACCTCCCAGGACAAACAGAAGCTTTCTTT.

J is TRBJ2-2 and V is TRBV10-3; 7 nucleotides line up with TRBD2. Germline CDR1 and CDR2: ENHRY and SYGVKD. There are 16 residues in the CDR3. V shed 0 bases and J 7 bases; nucleotides not matched to a gene: 8. The CDR3 DNA reads TGTGCCATCAGTGAGTCGAATCCAGAGCGGGGCGGGGAGCTGTTTTTT. Translated: CAISESNPERGGELFF.

The rearrangement uses TRBV10-1 and TRBJ2-2; D unresolved. V was cut by 3 bases and J by 7 bases, with 9 bases left in between. The CDR3 has 13 amino acids. Per germline, CDR1 WNHNN and CDR2 SYGVQD (reference sequence). The CDR3 sequence: CASSDMASGELFF. The CDR3 bases are TGCGCCAGCAGTGACATGGCCAGCGGGGAGCTGTTTTTT.

This chain links TRBV15 with TRBJ2-1; D is ambiguous. This CDR3 spans 15 amino acids. Trimming stripped 0 bases from V and 6 bases from J, with 12 bases between. Germline V gene data show CDR1 as LNHNV and CDR2 as YYDKDF (reference sequence). For the CDR3, the DNA is TGTGCCACCAGCAGAGATGGTCGGCAGACCAATGAGCAGTTCTTC. It yields the protein CATSRDGRQTNEQFF.

The CDR3 is CASSSPTNEKLFF. CDR3 nucleotides: TGTGCCAGCAGCTCCCCAACTAATGAAAAACTGTTTTTT. V usage is TRBV7-6 and J usage is TRBJ1-4, with D unresolved. V dropped 4 bases and J dropped 0 bases, with 3 bases sitting between them. The germline CDR1 and CDR2 sequences are SGHVS and FNYEAQ. The length of the CDR3 is 13 residues. The whole variable domain, filled in from reference TRBV7-6 and TRBJ1-4, reads GAGVSQSPRYKVTKRGQDVALRCDPISGHVSLYWYRQALGQGPEFLTYFNYEAQQDKSGLPNDRFSAERPEGSISTLTIQRTEQRDSAMYRCASSSPTNEKLFFGSGTQLSVL.

This clone was seen repeatedly, ten times or more. V and J are TRBV10-3 and TRBJ2-1, with TRBD2 matching over 13 bases. V lost 4 bases and J lost 3; bases outside the gene matches: 3. The CDR3 spans 16 residues. Germline CDR1 reads ENHRY; CDR2 reads SYGVKD. CDR3 sequence reads: CAISGGLAGNYNEQFF. Here the CDR3 DNA reads TGTGCCATCAGTGGGGGACTAGCGGGAAACTACAATGAGCAGTTCTTC.

The V call is TRBV2, the J call TRBJ2-7, with D tentatively TRBD1 or TRBD2 (5 bases each). Germline-derived CDR1 and CDR2 are SNHLY and FYNNEI. Trimming pared 3 bases from V and 2 bases from J, leaving 11 bases between. The CDR3 is made up of 14 amino acids. CDR3 nucleotide sequence: TGTGCCAGCAGTGAGGGGACGGTTACCTACGAGCAGTACTTC. As protein: CASSEGTVTYEQYF.

This clone was seen only once. The chain is built from TRBV6-1 and TRBJ1-5; the D is unclear. CDR3 length equals 16 residues. Trimming stripped 2 bases from V and 2 bases from J, with 13 bases between. Per germline, CDR1 MNHNS and CDR2 SASEGT. The CDR3 reads CASSETASTGNQPQHF. CDR3 in DNA: TGTGCCAGCAGTGAAACAGCCTCAACAGGCAATCAGCCCCAGCATTTT.

In DNA, the CDR3 is TGTGCCAGCAGGGTACCAGACACTGAAGCTTTCTTT. Translating gives CASRVPDTEAFF. The rearrangement uses TRBV2 and TRBJ1-1, with unresolved D. The CDR3 totals 12 residues. In germline, CDR1 is SNHLY, CDR2 FYNNEI. The V gene lost 6 bases and the J gene lost 3 bases, with 8 bases spanning the gap.

The chain is built from TRBV6-1 and TRBJ2-2; 9 bases are a match to TRBD1. The CDR3 consists of 14 residues. The germline V gene encodes CDR1 MNHNS and CDR2 SASEGT. The ends lost 6 bases at V and 4 bases at J; junction bases unmatched: 3. CDR3 in DNA: TGTGCCAGCAGGGAGACAGGGGGCACCGGGGAGCTGTTTTTT. Encoded protein: CASRETGGTGELFF.

At least ten counts were recorded for this clone. This chain connects TRBV7-9 to TRBJ1-2; D is ambiguous. The germline V gene has CDR1 SEHNR and CDR2 FQNEAQ (reference sequence). The CDR3 loop spans 17 amino acids. V lost 0 bases to trimming and J lost 4 bases, with 18 bases between them. The CDR3 DNA reads as TGTGCCAGCAGCTTAGCCGAAGCCAGGACGGTGATCTATGGCTACACCTTC. Encoded protein: CASSLAEARTVIYGYTF.

The rearrangement joins TRBV30 to TRBJ2-1; D uncertain. This CDR3 comprises 12 residues. V shed 0 bases and J shed 7 bases, with 7 bases lying between them. The V gene's germline CDR1 is GTSNPN and CDR2 SVGIG (reference sequence). The CDR3 coding sequence is TGTGCCTGGAGTGTTATGGGGAATGAGCAGTTCTTC. Residues: CAWSVMGNEQFF.

This clone was picked up one time. This chain links TRBV6-1 with TRBJ1-6; 7 bases align to TRBD1. There are 15 residues in the CDR3. In germline, CDR1 is MNHNS, CDR2 SASEGT. CDR3 nucleotide sequence: TGTCTCCCTCGGAATGGAGGGACAGATAATTCACCCCTCCACTTT. Its protein product is CLPRNGGTDNSPLHF.

V gene TRBV25-1 combines with J gene TRBJ1-1, with D hard to call. Looked up from germline, CDR1 is MGHDK and CDR2 is SYGVNS. The V end was cut by 7 bases, the J end by 1 base, with 10 bases between. This CDR3 spans 13 amino acids. The CDR3 loop reads CASTGRWNTEAFF. The CDR3 DNA sequence: TGTGCCAGCACAGGACGGTGGAACACTGAAGCTTTCTTT.

The CDR3 region has the DNA TGTGCCACCAGCAGATCCACAGGGGGAAATCTGCGAGACGAGCAGTACTTC. This translates into CATSRSTGGNLRDEQYF. The chain recombines TRBV15 with TRBJ2-7, with 8 bases aligning to TRBD1. The CDR3 has 17 residues. Per the germline V gene, CDR1 is LNHNV and CDR2 is YYDKDF (reference sequence). Trimming took 2 bases from V and 5 from J; bases not matched to a gene: 14.

The CDR3 bases are TGCGCCAGCAGCCCAGACCGGGATCGGGGCGGCTACACCTTC. Residues: CASSPDRDRGGYTF. The V gene is TRBV4-3, the J gene TRBJ1-2; tentative D call: TRBD1 (5 bases). Germline lookup yields CDR1 LGHNA and CDR2 YSLEER. Deletions cut 4 bases from V and 8 bases from J, with 17 bases between. The CDR3 spans 14 residues.

This chain uses TRBV7-3 with TRBJ2-3, with D possibly TRBD1 on 6 matching bases. The V gene's germline CDR1 is SGHTA and CDR2 FQGTGA. The CDR3 has 16 amino acids. Trimming cost V 0 bases and J 3 bases, with 13 bases left between them. The CDR3 loop reads CASSLTGRQATDTQYF. DNA for the CDR3: TGTGCCAGCAGCTTAACTGGGAGACAGGCTACAGATACGCAGTATTTT.

The chain couples TRBV6-5 to TRBJ2-7, with D perhaps matching TRBD2 (5 bases). Germline CDR1 and CDR2: MNHEY and SVGAGI. Trimming shortened V by 2 bases and J by 3 bases, and 11 bases separated the two germline ends. There are 14 residues in the CDR3. The CDR3 loop reads CASSYGGLLYEQYF. The CDR3 coding sequence is TGTGCCAGCAGTTACGGAGGTCTCCTCTACGAGCAGTACTTC.

V usage is TRBV6-4 and J usage is TRBJ1-6, with D possibly TRBD1 on 5 matching bases. The CDR3 runs to 13 residues. Trimming removed 0 bases from V and 11 bases from J, with 8 bases in between. Germline V gene lookup returns CDR1 MRHNA and CDR2 SNTAGT. The CDR3 here is CASSDSGGTPLHF. The DNA for the CDR3 is TGTGCCAGCAGTGACTCGGGGGGTACACCCCTCCACTTT.